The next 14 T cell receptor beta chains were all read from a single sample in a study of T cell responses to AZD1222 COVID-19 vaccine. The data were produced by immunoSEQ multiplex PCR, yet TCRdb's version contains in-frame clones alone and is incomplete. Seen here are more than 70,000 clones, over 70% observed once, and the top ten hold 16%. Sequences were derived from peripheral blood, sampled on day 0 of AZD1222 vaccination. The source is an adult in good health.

Here the CDR3 DNA reads TGCAGTGCAACGGCCGGCTATGGCTACACCTTC. As protein: CSATAGYGYTF. The chain combines TRBV20-1 with TRBJ1-2; D ambiguous. Germline V gene data show CDR1 as DFQATT and CDR2 as SNEGSKA (reference sequence). The CDR3 runs to 11 residues. Trimming stripped 6 bases from V and 4 bases from J, with 9 bases between.

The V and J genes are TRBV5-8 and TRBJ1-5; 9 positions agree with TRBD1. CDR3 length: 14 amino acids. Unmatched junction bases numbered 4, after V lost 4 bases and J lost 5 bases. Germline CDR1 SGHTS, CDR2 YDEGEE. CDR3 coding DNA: TGTGCCAGCAGCCCTCGACAGGGGGATCAGCCCCAGCATTTT. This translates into CASSPRQGDQPQHF.

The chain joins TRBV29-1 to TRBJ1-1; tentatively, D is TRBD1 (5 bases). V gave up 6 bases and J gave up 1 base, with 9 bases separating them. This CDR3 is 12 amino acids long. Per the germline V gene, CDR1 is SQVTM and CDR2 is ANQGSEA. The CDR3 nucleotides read TGCAGCGTCCTGGGGGGGAACACTGAAGCTTTCTTT. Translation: CSVLGGNTEAFF.

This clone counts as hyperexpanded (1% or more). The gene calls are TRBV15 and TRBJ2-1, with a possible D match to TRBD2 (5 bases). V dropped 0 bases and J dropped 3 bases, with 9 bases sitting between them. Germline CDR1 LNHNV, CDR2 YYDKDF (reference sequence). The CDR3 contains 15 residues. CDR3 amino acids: CATSRDGSVYNEQFF. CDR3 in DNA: TGTGCCACCAGCAGAGATGGTAGCGTCTACAATGAGCAGTTCTTC.

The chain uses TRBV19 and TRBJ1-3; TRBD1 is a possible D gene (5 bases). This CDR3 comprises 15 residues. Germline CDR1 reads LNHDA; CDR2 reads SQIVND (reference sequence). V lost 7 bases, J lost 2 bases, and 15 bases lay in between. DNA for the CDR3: TGTGCCAGTAACCGCGGACGGGGGACTGGAAACACCATATATTTT. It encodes CASNRGRGTGNTIYF.

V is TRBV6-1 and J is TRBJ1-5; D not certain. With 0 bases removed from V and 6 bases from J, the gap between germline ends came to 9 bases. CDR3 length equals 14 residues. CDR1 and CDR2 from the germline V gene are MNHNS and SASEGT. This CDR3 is CASSEAGRRQPQHF. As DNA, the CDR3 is TGTGCCAGCAGTGAAGCAGGTAGACGTCAGCCCCAGCATTTT.

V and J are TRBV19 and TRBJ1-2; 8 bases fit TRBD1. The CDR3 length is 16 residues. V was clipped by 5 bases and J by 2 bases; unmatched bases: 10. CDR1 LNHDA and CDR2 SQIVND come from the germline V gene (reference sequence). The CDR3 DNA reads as TGTGCCAGTAGTTCGCTTCAACAGGGGGGCAACTATGGCTACACCTTC. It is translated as CASSSLQQGGNYGYTF.

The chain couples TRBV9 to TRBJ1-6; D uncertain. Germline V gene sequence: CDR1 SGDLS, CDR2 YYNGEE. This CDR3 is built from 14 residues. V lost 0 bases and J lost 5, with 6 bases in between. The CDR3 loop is CASSVGQDNSPLHF. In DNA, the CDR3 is TGTGCCAGCAGCGTAGGGCAGGATAATTCACCCCTCCACTTT.

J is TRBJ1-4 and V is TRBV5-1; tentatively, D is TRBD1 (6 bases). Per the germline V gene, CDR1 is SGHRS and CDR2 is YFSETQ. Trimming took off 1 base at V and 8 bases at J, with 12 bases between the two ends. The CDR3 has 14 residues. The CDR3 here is CASSLLGGREKLFF. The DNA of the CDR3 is TGCGCCAGCAGCTTGCTCGGGGGGCGAGAAAAACTGTTTTTT.

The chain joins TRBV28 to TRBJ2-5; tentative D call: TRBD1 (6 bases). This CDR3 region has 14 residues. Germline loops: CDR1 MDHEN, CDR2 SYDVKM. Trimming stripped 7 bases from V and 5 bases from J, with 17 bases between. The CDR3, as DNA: TGTGCCAGCACCCTGACAGGCACTGGGGAGACCCAGTACTTC. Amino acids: CASTLTGTGETQYF.

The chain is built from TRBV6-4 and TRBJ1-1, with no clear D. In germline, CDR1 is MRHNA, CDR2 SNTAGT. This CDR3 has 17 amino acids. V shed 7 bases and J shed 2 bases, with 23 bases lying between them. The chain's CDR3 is CASIEVTDGRGNTEAFF. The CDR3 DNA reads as TGTGCCAGCATTGAGGTTACGGACGGTAGAGGAAACACTGAAGCTTTCTTT.

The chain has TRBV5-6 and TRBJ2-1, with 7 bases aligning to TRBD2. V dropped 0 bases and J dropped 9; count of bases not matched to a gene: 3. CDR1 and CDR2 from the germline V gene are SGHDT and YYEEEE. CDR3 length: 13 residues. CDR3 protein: CASSLGLAVEQFF. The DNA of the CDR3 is TGTGCCAGCAGCTTGGGACTAGCTGTTGAGCAGTTCTTC.

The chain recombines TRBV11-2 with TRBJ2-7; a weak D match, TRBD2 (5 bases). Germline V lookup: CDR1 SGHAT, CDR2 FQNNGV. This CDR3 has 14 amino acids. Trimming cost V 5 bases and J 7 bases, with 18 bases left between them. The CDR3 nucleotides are TGTGCCAGCAGCCTGCCTTTTGAGGGCCATGAGCAGTACTTC. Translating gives CASSLPFEGHEQYF.

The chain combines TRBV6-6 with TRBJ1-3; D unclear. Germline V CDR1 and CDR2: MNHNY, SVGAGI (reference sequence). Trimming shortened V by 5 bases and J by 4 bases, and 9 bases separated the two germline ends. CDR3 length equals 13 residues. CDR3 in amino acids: CASSHIKGNTIYF. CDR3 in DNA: TGTGCCAGCAGTCACATAAAAGGAAACACCATATATTTT.